This T cell receptor (beta chain) was sequenced in a study of vaccination and CD4 T cells after COVID-19. Turning to the study itself: In the control cultures, a CEFX pool, an HIV-1 Nef pool, or no peptide was supplied.

Treatment here: roughly 11-day PBMC culture with coronavirus spike peptide pools or control peptides (ViraFEST assay). Researchers collected the unexposed donor's CD4+ T cells before the COVID-19 pandemic (2011-2018). Sequence data for DNA of cultured CD4+ T cells were generated by the Oncomine TCR Beta short-read assay. TCRdb re-called the PCR reads with MiXCR, one entry per CDR3 protein. The sample carries over 1,500 distinct CDR3 sequences, 15% recorded once. Study-wide points: Detection of a median about 85% of reactive clones in convalescent patients was confined to the period after vaccination.

Only a few counts were recorded for this clonotype. Its antigen is currently unknown. The TCR sequence derives from a human donor in good health. The sequencing input was CD4+ T cells from blood, cultured in vitro.

This chain's CDR3 is CASSQGDVKNIQYF. Written as DNA, the CDR3 is TGCGCCAGCAGCCAAGGTGACGTTAAAAACATTCAGTACTTC. V is TRBV4-1 and J is TRBJ2-4; D unclear. The CDR3 has 14 amino acids. V was clipped by 1 base and J by 4 bases, with 8 bases between them. Germline V gene sequence: CDR1 MGHRA, CDR2 YSYEKL.